The present T cell receptor beta chain was sequenced within a study of cytomegalovirus exposure and HLA in healthy donors. Whole-study context: The 100 to 150 validation repertoires were reported in a later analysis to have been generated on the same platform as the approximately 700 first-cohort repertoires.

General study findings and limits: TCR sequences were mostly rare, though some public TCRs occurred in many donors. A few chains linked to CMV were shown in vitro to be specific for CMV antigens. High specificity and sensitivity for cytomegalovirus status were reported for the classifier.

As to this clone: As yet, its antigen is unknown.

The length of the CDR3 is 17 residues. V was pared by 0 bases and J by 2 bases, with 4 bases of the junction left unmatched. Germline loops: CDR1 MGHRA, CDR2 YSYEKL. The method was immunoSEQ multiplex PCR; TCRdb's version includes in-frame clones alone and lacks a portion of them. In the table there are more than 95,000 clones, 75% to 90% of which are singletons. The sequencing sample was made of PBMCs. V is TRBV4-1 and J is TRBJ1-6; 7 nucleotides match TRBD1. This sequence originates from a man younger than 35 in good health and CMV-seropositive. Here the CDR3 DNA reads TGCGCCAGCAGCCAAGATCAGACAGGGACCTATAATTCACCCCTCCACTTT. Residues: CASSQDQTGTYNSPLHF.